These T cell receptor beta chains were read from a single sample in a study of beta chain features in type 1 diabetes. Profiling relied on immunoSEQ multiplex PCR, and the TCRdb table lists in-frame clones only, not all of them. The sample has about 900,000 clones; roughly 15% are singletons. What was sequenced was naive CD4+ T cells from blood. Every receptor here comes from a young woman in good health. CDR3s include the opening cysteine and the closing phenylalanine or tryptophan.

length,J,V,CDR3
15,TRBJ1-2,TRBV9,CASSSPGLPNYGYTF
14,TRBJ2-1,TRBV28,CASSKGGSYNEQFF
14,TRBJ2-5,TRBV9,CASSAGIQKETQYF
13,TRBJ2-1,TRBV6-5,CASRPRPYNEQFF
15,TRBJ2-1,TRBV28,CASISLAGVYNEQFF
16,TRBJ2-3,TRBV7-9,CASSSRGGPCTDTQYF
14,TRBJ1-6,TRBV28,CASIEGQVNSPLHF
15,TRBJ2-7,TRBV7-2,CASSTWGNGPYEQYF
17,TRBJ2-1,TRBV7-9,CASSLAAASGPYNEQFF
15,TRBJ2-3,TRBV5-6,CASSFRNPSTDTQYF
14,TRBJ1-3,TRBV15,CATSRASSGNTIYF
13,TRBJ2-7,TRBV19,CASAAWDSYEQYF
17,TRBJ1-2,TRBV28,CASSSPGTLIWVHGYTF
14,TRBJ2-1,TRBV29-1,CSVEKLAKYNEQFF
13,TRBJ2-1,TRBV27,CASSFGPYNEQFF
14,TRBJ2-1,TRBV10-3,CAISDEREGYEQFF
13,TRBJ2-5,TRBV27,CASSHTTGETQYF